This is a list of T cell receptor beta chains from one sample in a study of CD8 T cells in ankylosing spondylitis. TCRdb reprocessed the 5' RACE reads via MiXCR and lists one record per CDR3 protein. The sample holds 85,000 to 100,000 distinct CDR3 sequences, almost 8.5% seen once. Input material: blood, either unsorted or a sorted T cell fraction (not recorded which). The receptors derive from a male donor with ankylosing spondylitis or in good health (not recorded which). The CDR3 runs from the conserved cysteine through the conserved F or W. A D gene is named only where the DNA matches it firmly. Clone size, where shown, is once, few, many, or a class for clones that have expanded.

j_call	v_call	clone_size	d_call	cdr3_nt	cdr3_aa
TRBJ1-1	TRBV7-6	many	-	TGTGCCAGCAGCCCAGGATCTCGAAGTGAAGCTTTCTTT	CASSPGSRSEAFF
TRBJ1-5	TRBV6-2/TRBV6-3	many	TRBD1	TGTGCCAGCAGCCCCATGGACAGGGTTAGCAATCAGCCCCAGCATTTT	CASSPMDRVSNQPQHF
TRBJ2-7	TRBV6-5	many	-	TGTGCCAGCAGGAGCGAGCAGTACTTC	CASRSEQYF
TRBJ2-1	TRBV5-5	many	-	TGTGCCAGCAGCTTGGCCTCTGTCGGGAATGAGCAGTTCTTC	CASSLASVGNEQFF
TRBJ1-4	TRBV2	many	-	TGTGCCAGCGTTGTGCCTGAGGGGAAAAAACTGTTTTTT	CASVVPEGKKLFF
TRBJ2-7	TRBV9	many	TRBD1	TGTGCCAGCAGCCCTTTAGACAGGGCGGGCTACGAGCAGTACTTC	CASSPLDRAGYEQYF
TRBJ1-4	TRBV20-1	many	-	TGCAGTGCTAGGAGCGGGGGTCGGGAAAAACTGTTTTTT	CSARSGGREKLFF
TRBJ2-2	TRBV12-3/TRBV12-4	-	-	TGTGCCAGCAGTTTCGGGTTATCCGGGGAGCTGTTTTTT	CASSFGLSGELFF
TRBJ1-5	TRBV20-1	few	-	TGCAGTGCTAGAGATCGGGGGGGGGAGGGCCTCTGGCAGCCCCAGCATTTT	CSARDRGGEGLWQPQHF
TRBJ2-7	TRBV3-1	many	-	TGTGCCAGCGGGCGAGCCCCCTCCTACGAGCAGTACTTC	CASGRAPSYEQYF
TRBJ1-2	TRBV3-1	few	-	TGTGCCAGCAGCCTTGGGCCTCGCCGGGGCTACACCTTC	CASSLGPRRGYTF
TRBJ2-1	TRBV9	-	-	TGTGCCAGCAGCCCCCGTCCAGGACCTTACAATGAGCAGTTCTTC	CASSPRPGPYNEQFF
TRBJ1-2	TRBV29-1	many	-	TGCAGCGTTGATTCACCAGCTAACTATGGCTACACCTTC	CSVDSPANYGYTF
TRBJ1-2	TRBV7-2	-	TRBD1	TGTGCCAGCAGCCGCGACAGGGCAAATGGCTACACCTTC	CASSRDRANGYTF
TRBJ2-1	TRBV7-2	few	-	TGTGCCAGCACCCTTGCTAATGAGCAGTTCTTC	CASTLANEQFF
TRBJ2-5	TRBV9	-	-	TGTGCCAACAGCGTAGCCGGGAACCAAGAGACCCAGTACTTC	CANSVAGNQETQYF
TRBJ1-2	TRBV12-3/TRBV12-4	many	-	TGTGCCAGCAGTTTACAAGTTGGCAGCTATGGCTACACCTTC	CASSLQVGSYGYTF
TRBJ2-2	TRBV6-2/TRBV6-3	many	TRBD2	TGTGCCAGCAGTCGCTTCCGGGACTACTCTAACACCGGGGAGCTGTTTTTT	CASSRFRDYSNTGELFF
TRBJ2-5	TRBV18	many	TRBD2	TGTGCCAGCTCACCACCTCTGGGACTAGCCTCCGGAGAGACCCAGTACTTC	CASSPPLGLASGETQYF
TRBJ2-3	TRBV12-5	many	-	TGTGCTAGTGGTTTCCGACAGGCTACAGATACGCAGTATTTT	CASGFRQATDTQYF
TRBJ1-1	TRBV13	many	-	TGTGCCAGCAGCTTAGGTGGGAGTCGGACTGAAGCTTTCTTT	CASSLGGSRTEAFF
TRBJ1-2	TRBV18	many	TRBD1	TGTGCCAGCTCTCCGGAGGGACAGGGGCGTTTATATGGCTACACCTTC	CASSPEGQGRLYGYTF
TRBJ2-2	TRBV20-1	many	TRBD2	TGCAGTGCTAGAGATAGCGCGACTAGCGGGAGCCTGAACACCGGGGAGCTGTTTTTT	CSARDSATSGSLNTGELFF
TRBJ2-5	TRBV20-1	many	-	TGCAGTGCGGGCGGGGAGCAAGAGACCCAGTACTTC	CSAGGEQETQYF
TRBJ2-7	TRBV5-5	-	-	TGTGCCAGCAGCTTGGGGGGACACGGCTACGAGCAGTACTTC	CASSLGGHGYEQYF
TRBJ2-2	TRBV7-8	many	TRBD1	TGTGCCAGCAGCTTAGAGGGACAGGGGTACCCGGGGGAGCTGTTTTTT	CASSLEGQGYPGELFF
TRBJ1-1	TRBV5-1	many	-	TGCGCCAGCAGCTTAGCCGTTGGACCGGAGAACACTGAAGCTTTCTTT	CASSLAVGPENTEAFF
TRBJ1-1	TRBV15	many	-	TGTGCCACCAGCAGATCCCCAGAGGGGCCGAGCACTGAAGCTTTCTTT	CATSRSPEGPSTEAFF
TRBJ2-1	TRBV20-1	many	TRBD1	TGCAGTGCTAGTAAGGGGGCGGTTTATGAGCAGTTCTTC	CSASKGAVYEQFF
TRBJ2-6	TRBV10-3	many	-	TGTGCCATCAGTGAGTCGGTCAGGGCCTCAGACGGGGCCAACGTCCTGACTTTC	CAISESVRASDGANVLTF
TRBJ2-3	TRBV5-1	many	TRBD2	TGCGCCAGCAGCTTGTCTCCGGGAGGAAGTGATACGCAGTATTTT	CASSLSPGGSDTQYF
TRBJ2-3	TRBV4-3	many	-	TGCGCCAGCAGCCAAGAGGGCAGGGGGGGAATGGATACGCAGTATTTT	CASSQEGRGGMDTQYF
TRBJ2-3	TRBV5-1	-	-	TGCGCCAGCAGCTCGGTGGTAGGAGTGGTTCAAAGCACAGATACGCAGTATTTT	CASSSVVGVVQSTDTQYF
TRBJ2-7	TRBV10-2	many	TRBD1	TGCGCCATCCGGACAGGGAGGAACGAGCAGTACTTC	CAIRTGRNEQYF
TRBJ2-1	TRBV7-2	once	-	TGTGCCAGCAGCTTAATGGTGTTTAGCTCCTACAATGAGCAGTTCTTC	CASSLMVFSSYNEQFF
TRBJ2-7	TRBV7-9	many	-	TGTGCCAGCCTGACGGAGAACTCCTACGAGCAGTACTTC	CASLTENSYEQYF
TRBJ2-1	TRBV2	many	TRBD2	TGTGCCAGCAGTGAGCCGAGCGGGGCACCCACCAATGAGCAGTTCTTC	CASSEPSGAPTNEQFF
TRBJ2-1	TRBV7-3	few	-	TGTGCCAGCAGCCTAGGTCCGGGGACCTACAATGAGCAGTTCTTC	CASSLGPGTYNEQFF
TRBJ1-5	TRBV20-1	few	-	TGCAGTGCTAGGAAGCAGGGCCCCAATCAGCCCCAGCATTTT	CSARKQGPNQPQHF
TRBJ2-2	TRBV12-3/TRBV12-4	many	-	TGTGCCAGCAGTTTGGGGGCAGGGGAGCTGTTTTTT	CASSLGAGELFF
TRBJ1-1	TRBV3-1	many	-	TGTGCCAGCAGCTCCACGGGGGACACTGAAGCTTTCTTT	CASSSTGDTEAFF
TRBJ2-7	TRBV29-1	many	TRBD2	TGCAGCGTTGAACCTCTAGCGGACTACGAGCAGTACTTC	CSVEPLADYEQYF